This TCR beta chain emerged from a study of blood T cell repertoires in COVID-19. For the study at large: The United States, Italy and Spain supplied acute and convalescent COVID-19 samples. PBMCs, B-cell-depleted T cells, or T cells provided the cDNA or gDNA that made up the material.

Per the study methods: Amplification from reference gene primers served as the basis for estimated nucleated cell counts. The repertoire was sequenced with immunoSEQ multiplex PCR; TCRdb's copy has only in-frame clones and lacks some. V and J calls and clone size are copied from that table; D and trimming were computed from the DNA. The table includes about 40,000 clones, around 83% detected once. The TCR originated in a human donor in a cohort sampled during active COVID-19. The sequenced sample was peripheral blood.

The CDR3 bases are TGTGCCAGCAGCCAAGAGCCCAGGGAAGTTGACATTCAGTACTTC. Translation: CASSQEPREVDIQYF. This chain connects TRBV3-1 (or the pseudogene TRBV3-2) to TRBJ2-4; a weak D match, TRBD1 (5 bases). CDR1 is LGHDT, CDR2 YNNKEL, per germline (reference sequence). Trimming left V 0 bases short and J 8 bases short, with 14 bases between. This CDR3 is built from 15 residues.